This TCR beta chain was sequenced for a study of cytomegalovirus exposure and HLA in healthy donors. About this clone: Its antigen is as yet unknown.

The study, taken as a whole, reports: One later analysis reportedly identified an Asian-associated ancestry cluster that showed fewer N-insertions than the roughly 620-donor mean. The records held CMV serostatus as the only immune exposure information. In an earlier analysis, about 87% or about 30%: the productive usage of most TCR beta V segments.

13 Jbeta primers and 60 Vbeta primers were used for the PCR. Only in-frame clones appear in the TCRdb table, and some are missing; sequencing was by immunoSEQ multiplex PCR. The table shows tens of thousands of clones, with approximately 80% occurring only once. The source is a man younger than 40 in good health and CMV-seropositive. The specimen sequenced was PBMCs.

CDR3 loop: CASSPTVGTGSSYEQYF. The CDR3, as DNA: TGTGCCAGCAGTCCCACCGTCGGGACAGGGTCGTCCTACGAGCAGTACTTC. The V and J genes are TRBV25-1 and TRBJ2-7, with TRBD1 identical over 9 bases. The germline gives CDR1 MGHDK, CDR2 SYGVNS. The length of the CDR3 is 17 residues. V gave up 5 bases and J gave up 1 base; unmatched junction bases: 12.